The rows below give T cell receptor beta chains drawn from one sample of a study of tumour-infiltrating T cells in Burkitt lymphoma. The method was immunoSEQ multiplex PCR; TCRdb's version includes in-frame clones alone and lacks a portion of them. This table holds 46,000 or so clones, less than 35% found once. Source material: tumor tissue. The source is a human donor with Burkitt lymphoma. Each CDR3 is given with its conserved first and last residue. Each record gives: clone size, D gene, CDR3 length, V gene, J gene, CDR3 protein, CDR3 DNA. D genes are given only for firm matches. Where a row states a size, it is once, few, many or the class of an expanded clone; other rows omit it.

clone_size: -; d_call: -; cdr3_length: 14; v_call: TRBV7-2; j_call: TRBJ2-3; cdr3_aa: CASTGTGLHEAQYF; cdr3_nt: TGTGCCAGCACCGGGACGGGCCTGCATGAAGCGCAGTATTTT
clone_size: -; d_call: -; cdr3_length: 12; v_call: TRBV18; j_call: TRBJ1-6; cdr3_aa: CASSPTNSPLHF; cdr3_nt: TGTGCCAGCTCACCGACTAATTCACCCCTCCACTTT
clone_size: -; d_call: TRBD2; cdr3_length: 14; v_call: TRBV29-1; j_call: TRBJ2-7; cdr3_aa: CSVERLAETYEQYF; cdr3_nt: TGCAGCGTCGAAAGACTAGCCGAGACCTACGAGCAGTACTTC
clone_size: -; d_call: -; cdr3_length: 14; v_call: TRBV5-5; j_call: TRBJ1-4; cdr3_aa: CASRSGPTNEKLFF; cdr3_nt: TGTGCCAGCAGATCGGGGCCTACTAATGAAAAACTGTTTTTT
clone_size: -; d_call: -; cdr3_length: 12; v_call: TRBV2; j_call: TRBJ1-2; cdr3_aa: CASSAGSYPYTF; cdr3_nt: TGTGCCAGCAGTGCAGGCTCCTACCCCTACACCTTC
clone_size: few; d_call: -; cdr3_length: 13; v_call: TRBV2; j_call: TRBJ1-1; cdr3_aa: CASSEGQVAEAFF; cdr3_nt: TGTGCCAGCAGTGAAGGACAGGTGGCTGAAGCTTTCTTT
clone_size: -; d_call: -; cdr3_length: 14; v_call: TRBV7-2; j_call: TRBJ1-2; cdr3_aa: CASSSRRDDYGYTF; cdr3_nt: TGTGCCAGCAGCTCGCGCAGGGACGACTATGGCTACACCTTC
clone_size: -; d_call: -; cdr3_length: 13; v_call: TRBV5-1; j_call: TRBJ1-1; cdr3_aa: CASSLSTGTEAFF; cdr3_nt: TGCGCCAGCAGCTTATCCACGGGTACTGAAGCTTTCTTT
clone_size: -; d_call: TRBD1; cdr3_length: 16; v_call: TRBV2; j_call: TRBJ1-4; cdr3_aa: CASVRDRGVSGEKLFF; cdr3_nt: TGTGCCAGCGTACGGGACAGGGGAGTGTCGGGCGAAAAACTGTTTTTT
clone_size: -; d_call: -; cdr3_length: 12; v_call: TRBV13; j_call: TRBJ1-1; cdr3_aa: CASSLFGGGAFF; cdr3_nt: TGTGCCAGCAGCTTATTTGGAGGGGGAGCTTTCTTT
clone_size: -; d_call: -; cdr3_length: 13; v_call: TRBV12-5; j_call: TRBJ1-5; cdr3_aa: CASATEGNQPQHF; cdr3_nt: TGTGCTAGTGCAACAGAGGGCAATCAGCCCCAGCATTTT
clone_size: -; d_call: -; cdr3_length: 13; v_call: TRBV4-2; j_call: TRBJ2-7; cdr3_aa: CASSLGASYEQYF; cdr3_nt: TGTGCCAGCAGCCTCGGGGCCAGCTACGAGCAGTACTTC
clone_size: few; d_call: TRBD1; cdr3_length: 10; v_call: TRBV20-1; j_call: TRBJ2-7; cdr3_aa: CSAQDRWQYF; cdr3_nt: TGCAGTGCCCAGGACAGGTGGCAGTACTTC
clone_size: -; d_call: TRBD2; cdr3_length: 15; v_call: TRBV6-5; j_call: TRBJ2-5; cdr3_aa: CASSYVAGGKETQYF; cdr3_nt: TGTGCCAGCAGTTACGTGGCGGGGGGAAAAGAGACCCAGTACTTC
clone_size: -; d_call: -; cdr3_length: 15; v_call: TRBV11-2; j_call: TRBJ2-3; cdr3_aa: CASSFYYTGADTQYF; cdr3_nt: TGTGCCAGCAGCTTTTATTACACGGGGGCAGATACGCAGTATTTT
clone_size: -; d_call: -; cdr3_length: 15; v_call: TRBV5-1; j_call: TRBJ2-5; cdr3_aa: CASKLLVAFGETQYF; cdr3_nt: TGCGCCAGCAAACTACTTGTGGCCTTCGGGGAGACCCAGTACTTC
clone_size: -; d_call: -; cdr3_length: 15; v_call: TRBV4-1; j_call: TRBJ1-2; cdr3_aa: CASSQEGAGIYGYTF; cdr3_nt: TGCGCCAGCAGCCAAGAAGGGGCAGGGATCTATGGCTACACCTTC
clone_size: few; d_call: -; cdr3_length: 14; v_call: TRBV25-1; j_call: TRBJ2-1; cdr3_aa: CASSVTGAYNEQFF; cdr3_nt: TGTGCCAGCAGTGTAACCGGGGCCTACAATGAGCAGTTCTTC
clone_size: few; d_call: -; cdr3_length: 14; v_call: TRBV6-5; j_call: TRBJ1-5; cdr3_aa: CASRGGQFNQPQHF; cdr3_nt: TGTGCCAGCAGGGGGGGGCAATTCAATCAGCCCCAGCATTTT
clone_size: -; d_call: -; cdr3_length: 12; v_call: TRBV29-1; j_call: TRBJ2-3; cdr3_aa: CSHRAGTDTQYF; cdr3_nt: TGCAGCCACAGGGCTGGCACAGATACGCAGTATTTT
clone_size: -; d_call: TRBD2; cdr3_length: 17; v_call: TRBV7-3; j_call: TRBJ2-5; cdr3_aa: CASSLRKSGGGLETQYF; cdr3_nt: TGTGCCAGCAGCTTAAGGAAGAGCGGGGGGGGTTTAGAGACCCAGTACTTC
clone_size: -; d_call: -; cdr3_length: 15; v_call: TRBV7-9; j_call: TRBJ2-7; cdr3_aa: CASSLAGGGSYEQYF; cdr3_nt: TGTGCCAGCAGCTTAGCTGGCGGAGGCTCCTACGAGCAGTACTTC
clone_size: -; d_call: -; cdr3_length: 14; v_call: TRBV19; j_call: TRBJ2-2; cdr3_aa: CASSSGPSTGELFF; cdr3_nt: TGTGCCAGTAGTTCTGGACCGAGTACCGGGGAGCTGTTTTTT
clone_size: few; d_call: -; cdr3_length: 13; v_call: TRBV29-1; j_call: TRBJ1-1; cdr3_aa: CSVERGFPIEAFF; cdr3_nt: TGCAGCGTTGAGCGGGGTTTCCCGATTGAAGCTTTCTTT
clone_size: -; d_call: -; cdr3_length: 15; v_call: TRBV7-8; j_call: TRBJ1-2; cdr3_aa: CASSLGRAKSYGYTF; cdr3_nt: TGTGCCAGCAGCTTAGGCAGGGCGAAAAGCTATGGCTACACCTTC
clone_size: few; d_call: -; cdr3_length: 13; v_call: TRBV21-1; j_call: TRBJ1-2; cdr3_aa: CASSKGGSNGYTF; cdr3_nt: TGTGCCAGCAGCAAGGGGGGTTCGAATGGCTACACCTTC
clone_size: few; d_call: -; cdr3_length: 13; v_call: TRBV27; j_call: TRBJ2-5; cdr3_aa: CASSPRARETQYF; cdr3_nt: TGTGCCAGCAGTCCCCGAGCCCGAGAGACCCAGTACTTC
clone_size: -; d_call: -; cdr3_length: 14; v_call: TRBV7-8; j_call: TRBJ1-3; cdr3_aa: CASSLAGVGNTIYF; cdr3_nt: TGTGCCAGCAGCTTAGCAGGGGTTGGAAACACCATATATTTT
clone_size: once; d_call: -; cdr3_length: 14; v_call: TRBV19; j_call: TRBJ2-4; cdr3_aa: CASSNPGEKNIQYF; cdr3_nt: TGTGCCAGTAGTAACCCCGGTGAGAAAAACATTCAGTACTTC
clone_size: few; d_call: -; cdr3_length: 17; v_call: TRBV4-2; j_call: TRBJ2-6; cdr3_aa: CASSQEQRWSGANVLTF; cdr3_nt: TGTGCCAGCAGCCAAGAGCAAAGGTGGTCTGGGGCCAACGTCCTGACTTTC
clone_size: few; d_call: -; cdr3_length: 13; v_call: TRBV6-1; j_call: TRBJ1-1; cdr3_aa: CASKKHQDTEAFF; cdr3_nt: TGTGCCAGCAAGAAGCACCAGGACACTGAAGCTTTCTTT
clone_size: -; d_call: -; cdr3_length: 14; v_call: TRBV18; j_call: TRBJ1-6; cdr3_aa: CASSPGAYNSPLHF; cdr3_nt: TGTGCCAGCTCACCGGGGGCCTATAATTCACCCCTCCACTTT
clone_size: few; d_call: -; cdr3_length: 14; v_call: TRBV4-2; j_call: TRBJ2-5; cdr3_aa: CASSQDRGTETQYF; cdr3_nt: TGTGCCAGCAGCCAAGATCGGGGGACAGAGACCCAGTACTTC
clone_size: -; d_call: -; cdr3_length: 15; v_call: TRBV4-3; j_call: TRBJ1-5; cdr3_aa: CASSQDIGSNQPQHF; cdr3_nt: TGCGCCAGCAGCCAAGATATCGGCAGCAATCAGCCCCAGCATTTT
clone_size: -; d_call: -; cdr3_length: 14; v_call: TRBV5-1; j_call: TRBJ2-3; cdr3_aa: CASSLEGGQDTQYF; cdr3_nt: TGCGCCAGCAGCTTGGAGGGAGGTCAAGATACGCAGTATTTT
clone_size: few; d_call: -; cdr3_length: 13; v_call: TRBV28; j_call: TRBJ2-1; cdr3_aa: CASSRGTANEQFF; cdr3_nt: TGTGCCAGCAGCCGGGGGACCGCCAATGAGCAGTTCTTC
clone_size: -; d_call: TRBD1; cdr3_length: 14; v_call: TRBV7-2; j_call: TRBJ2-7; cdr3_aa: CASSLGQGTYEQYF; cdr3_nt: TGTGCCAGCAGCTTGGGACAGGGAACCTACGAGCAGTACTTC
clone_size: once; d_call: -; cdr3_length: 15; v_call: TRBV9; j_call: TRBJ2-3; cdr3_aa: CASSVETSFTDTQYF; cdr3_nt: TGTGCCAGCAGCGTAGAAACTAGTTTCACAGATACGCAGTATTTT
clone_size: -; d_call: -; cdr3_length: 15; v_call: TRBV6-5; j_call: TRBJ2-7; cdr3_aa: CASSPTYDKAYEQYF; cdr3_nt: TGTGCCAGCAGCCCCACCTATGACAAGGCCTACGAGCAGTACTTC
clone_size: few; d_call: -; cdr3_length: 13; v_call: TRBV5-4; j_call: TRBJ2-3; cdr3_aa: CASGNGLGDTQYF; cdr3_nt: TGTGCCAGCGGGAATGGGTTGGGAGATACGCAGTATTTT
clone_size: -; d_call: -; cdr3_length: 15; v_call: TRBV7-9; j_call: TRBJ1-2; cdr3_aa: CASSALGLTNYGYTF; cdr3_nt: TGTGCCAGCAGCGCCCTCGGACTGACAAACTATGGCTACACCTTC
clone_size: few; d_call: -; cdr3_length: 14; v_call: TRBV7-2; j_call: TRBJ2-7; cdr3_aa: CASSFDPSLYEQYF; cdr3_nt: TGTGCCAGCAGCTTCGACCCGTCCCTCTACGAGCAGTACTTC
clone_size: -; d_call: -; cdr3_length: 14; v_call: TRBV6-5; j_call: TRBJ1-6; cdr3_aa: CATNPARHNSPLHF; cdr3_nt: TGTGCCACCAACCCAGCCAGACACAATTCACCCCTCCACTTT
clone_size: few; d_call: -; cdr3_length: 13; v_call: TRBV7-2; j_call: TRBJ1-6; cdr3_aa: CASSFDGNSPLHF; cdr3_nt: TGTGCCAGCAGCTTTGACGGAAATTCACCCCTCCACTTT
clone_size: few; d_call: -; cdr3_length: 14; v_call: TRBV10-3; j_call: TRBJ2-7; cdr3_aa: CAISDFQSSYEQYF; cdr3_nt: TGTGCCATCAGTGATTTCCAGTCCTCCTACGAGCAGTACTTC